This is a list of T cell receptor beta chains from one sample in a study of cytomegalovirus exposure and HLA in healthy donors. TCRdb's copy holds only in-frame clones and misses some; the assay was immunoSEQ multiplex PCR. The sample yields hundreds of thousands of clones, about nine tenths seen once. The sample comprised PBMCs. The receptors originated from a young woman in good health and CMV-seronegative. CDR3s include the opening cysteine and the closing phenylalanine or tryptophan. A D gene is named only where the DNA matches it firmly. Size values are once, few and many counts, or a class for expanded clones, and some rows have none.

D: TRBD1; V: TRBV4-1; J: TRBJ1-4; size: -; CDR3: CASSQQGAPNEKLFF; DNA: TGCGCCAGCAGCCAGCAGGGGGCGCCTAATGAAAAACTGTTTTTT
D: -; V: TRBV5-1; J: TRBJ2-5; size: -; CDR3: CASSVPGLGETQYF; DNA: TGCGCCAGCAGCGTCCCGGGACTGGGGGAGACCCAGTACTTC
D: TRBD1; V: TRBV9; J: TRBJ1-2; size: few; CDR3: CASSVHPGQGDYGYTF; DNA: TGTGCCAGCAGCGTCCACCCGGGACAGGGTGACTATGGCTACACCTTC
D: TRBD2; V: TRBV4-2; J: TRBJ2-1; size: -; CDR3: CASSQAGAGGTPYNEQFF; DNA: TGTGCCAGCAGCCAAGCAGGCGCGGGAGGGACCCCCTACAATGAGCAGTTCTTC
D: -; V: TRBV2; J: TRBJ2-5; size: -; CDR3: CASSSTGRETQYF; DNA: TGTGCCAGCAGTTCAACTGGGCGAGAGACCCAGTACTTC
D: TRBD2; V: TRBV5-1; J: TRBJ2-2; size: -; CDR3: CASSLYYGLAGSTGELFF; DNA: TGCGCCAGCAGCTTGTACTATGGACTAGCGGGTTCCACCGGGGAGCTGTTTTTT
D: -; V: TRBV5-1; J: TRBJ2-7; size: -; CDR3: CASSLVRDSYEQYF; DNA: TGCGCCAGCAGCTTGGTCAGGGATTCCTACGAGCAGTACTTC
D: -; V: TRBV18; J: TRBJ2-3; size: -; CDR3: CASSPGPQGTDTQYF; DNA: TGTGCCAGCTCACCAGGGCCACAAGGCACAGATACGCAGTATTTT
D: -; V: TRBV6-5; J: TRBJ2-5; size: -; CDR3: CASSFLGAGETQYF; DNA: TGTGCCAGCAGTTTTCTCGGCGCGGGGGAGACCCAGTACTTC
D: -; V: TRBV28; J: TRBJ2-7; size: -; CDR3: CASSFLGYAYEQYF; DNA: TGTGCCAGCAGTTTTCTGGGCTACGCCTACGAGCAGTACTTC
D: -; V: TRBV6-5; J: TRBJ2-7; size: -; CDR3: CASSSTFHEQYF; DNA: TGTGCCAGCAGTTCTACGTTTCACGAGCAGTACTTC
D: -; V: TRBV28; J: TRBJ2-7; size: -; CDR3: CASSLWSRGPYEQYF; DNA: TGTGCCAGCAGTTTATGGTCCAGGGGACCCTACGAGCAGTACTTC
D: -; V: TRBV4-1; J: TRBJ1-5; size: -; CDR3: CASSQVSFVQPQHF; DNA: TGCGCCAGCAGCCAAGTTTCCTTTGTTCAGCCCCAGCATTTT
D: -; V: TRBV9; J: TRBJ1-3; size: -; CDR3: CASRPDSGNTIYF; DNA: TGTGCCAGCAGGCCGGACTCGGGCAACACCATATATTTT
D: -; V: TRBV27; J: TRBJ2-7; size: -; CDR3: CASSLSRAGEQYF; DNA: TGTGCCAGCAGTTTATCCAGGGCAGGCGAGCAGTACTTC
D: TRBD1; V: TRBV7-9; J: TRBJ1-1; size: -; CDR3: CASRLQGDTEAFF; DNA: TGTGCCAGCAGATTACAGGGGGACACTGAAGCTTTCTTT
D: -; V: TRBV28; J: TRBJ1-2; size: -; CDR3: CASSPRGGYTF; DNA: TGTGCCAGCAGTCCCAGGGGTGGCTACACCTTC
D: TRBD1; V: TRBV5-4; J: TRBJ2-4; size: -; CDR3: CASSSGTGGRDIQYF; DNA: TGTGCCAGCAGCTCGGGGACAGGGGGCCGGGACATTCAGTACTTC
D: -; V: TRBV11-2; J: TRBJ2-7; size: -; CDR3: CASGTEQYF; DNA: TGTGCCAGCGGGACTGAGCAGTACTTC
D: -; V: TRBV5-4; J: TRBJ2-7; size: once; CDR3: CASSFKTGEENEQYF; DNA: TGTGCCAGCAGCTTCAAAACAGGGGAGGAGAACGAGCAGTACTTC
D: -; V: TRBV30; J: TRBJ1-1; size: -; CDR3: CAWRVGPMNTEAFF; DNA: TGTGCCTGGAGGGTGGGGCCCATGAACACTGAAGCTTTCTTT
D: -; V: TRBV27; J: TRBJ2-7; size: -; CDR3: CASSLRRPYEQYF; DNA: TGTGCCAGCAGTTTAAGGAGACCCTACGAGCAGTACTTC
D: TRBD2; V: TRBV5-1; J: TRBJ2-1; size: -; CDR3: CASSFGGLAGRNNEQFF; DNA: TGCGCCAGCAGCTTTGGGGGCCTAGCGGGGCGAAACAATGAGCAGTTCTTC
D: -; V: TRBV5-4; J: TRBJ2-3; size: -; CDR3: CASSLASLDTQYF; DNA: TGTGCCAGCAGCTTAGCGTCCCTTGATACGCAGTATTTT
D: TRBD1; V: TRBV11-1; J: TRBJ1-1; size: -; CDR3: CASSLTGGGGTEAFF; DNA: TGTGCCAGCAGCTTAACAGGGGGCGGAGGCACTGAAGCTTTCTTT
D: TRBD1; V: TRBV6-6; J: TRBJ1-2; size: -; CDR3: CASSPQGGSRVGGYTF; DNA: TGTGCCAGCAGCCCCCAGGGGGGTTCCCGAGTCGGTGGCTACACCTTC
D: -; V: TRBV11-2; J: TRBJ1-1; size: -; CDR3: CASSFTGSMNTEAFF; DNA: TGTGCCAGCAGCTTTACAGGGTCCATGAACACTGAAGCTTTCTTT
D: -; V: TRBV4-2; J: TRBJ2-7; size: -; CDR3: CASSPNLGYEQYF; DNA: TGTGCCAGCAGCCCAAATCTCGGGTACGAGCAGTACTTC
D: -; V: TRBV6-1; J: TRBJ1-1; size: once; CDR3: CASSEVLRGRMDTEAFF; DNA: TGTGCCAGCAGTGAAGTCCTCAGGGGAAGGATGGACACTGAAGCTTTCTTT
D: -; V: TRBV6-5; J: TRBJ1-1; size: -; CDR3: CASSYSSRTEAFF; DNA: TGTGCCAGCAGTTACTCGTCCCGGACTGAAGCTTTCTTT
D: -; V: TRBV6-5; J: TRBJ1-5; size: -; CDR3: CASRGGREWQPQHF; DNA: TGTGCCAGCAGGGGTGGCAGGGAATGGCAGCCCCAGCATTTT
D: TRBD1; V: TRBV6-4; J: TRBJ2-1; size: -; CDR3: CASSVDRDPYNEQFF; DNA: TGTGCCAGCAGTGTTGACAGGGACCCCTACAATGAGCAGTTCTTC
D: TRBD2; V: TRBV19; J: TRBJ2-7; size: -; CDR3: CASSMSSGRLVDEQYF; DNA: TGTGCCAGTAGTATGTCTAGCGGGAGATTGGTTGACGAGCAGTACTTC
D: TRBD2; V: TRBV9; J: TRBJ2-3; size: once; CDR3: CASSVTTSNRNPDTQYF; DNA: TGTGCCAGCAGCGTAACGACTAGCAACAGGAACCCAGATACGCAGTATTTT
D: -; V: TRBV28; J: TRBJ2-2; size: -; CDR3: CASSFRAVSNTGELFF; DNA: TGTGCCAGCAGTTTTAGAGCTGTATCGAACACCGGGGAGCTGTTTTTT
D: TRBD1; V: TRBV4-1; J: TRBJ1-4; size: once; CDR3: CASSQGLGTVREKLFF; DNA: TGCGCCAGCAGCCAAGGACTAGGGACAGTCCGTGAAAAACTGTTTTTT
D: -; V: TRBV5-4; J: TRBJ2-3; size: -; CDR3: CASSLAAGPSTDTQYF; DNA: TGTGCCAGCAGCTTAGCGGCGGGACCTAGCACAGATACGCAGTATTTT
D: -; V: TRBV19; J: TRBJ1-6; size: -; CDR3: CASSPLNSPLHF; DNA: TGTGCCAGTAGCCCTCTTAATTCACCCCTCCACTTT
D: TRBD2; V: TRBV7-2; J: TRBJ2-7; size: -; CDR3: CASSPTSGTADVGEQYF; DNA: TGTGCCAGCAGCCCTACTAGCGGTACGGCCGATGTGGGGGAGCAGTACTTC
D: TRBD1; V: TRBV28; J: TRBJ2-4; size: -; CDR3: CASRGGDRVNIQYF; DNA: TGTGCCAGCAGGGGGGGGGACAGGGTAAACATTCAGTACTTC
D: TRBD1; V: TRBV18; J: TRBJ2-1; size: -; CDR3: CASSPLGTGNYNEQFF; DNA: TGTGCCAGCTCACCACTCGGGACAGGGAACTACAATGAGCAGTTCTTC
D: TRBD1; V: TRBV2; J: TRBJ1-2; size: -; CDR3: CASRQGQLYRNYGYTF; DNA: TGTGCCAGCAGGCAGGGACAGCTCTACCGGAACTATGGCTACACCTTC
D: TRBD1; V: TRBV2; J: TRBJ2-2; size: -; CDR3: CASSEARDRPNTGELFF; DNA: TGTGCCAGCAGTGAAGCCCGGGACAGACCGAACACCGGGGAGCTGTTTTTT
D: -; V: TRBV18; J: TRBJ1-1; size: -; CDR3: CASSPLSGRGNTEAFF; DNA: TGTGCCAGCTCACCACTTTCAGGTCGGGGGAACACTGAAGCTTTCTTT
D: -; V: TRBV5-1; J: TRBJ1-1; size: many; CDR3: CASSFRPGQEAFF; DNA: TGCGCCAGCAGCTTTAGGCCCGGACAAGAAGCTTTCTTT
D: TRBD1; V: TRBV6-4; J: TRBJ2-7; size: -; CDR3: CASNPPGQVDYEQYF; DNA: TGTGCCAGCAATCCTCCGGGACAGGTAGATTACGAGCAGTACTTC
D: -; V: TRBV5-1; J: TRBJ1-4; size: -; CDR3: CASSPSVGGGSEKLFF; DNA: TGCGCCAGCAGCCCCAGTGTCGGCGGGGGGTCAGAAAAACTGTTTTTT
D: TRBD2; V: TRBV5-1; J: TRBJ2-1; size: -; CDR3: CASSLEASGVYNEQFF; DNA: TGCGCCAGCAGCTTGGAGGCTAGCGGGGTTTACAATGAGCAGTTCTTC
D: -; V: TRBV28; J: TRBJ2-1; size: -; CDR3: CASSLWERVRNEQFF; DNA: TGTGCCAGCAGTTTATGGGAGAGGGTTCGAAATGAGCAGTTCTTC
D: TRBD1; V: TRBV29-1; J: TRBJ2-5; size: -; CDR3: CSATGQGAKETQYF; DNA: TGCAGCGCCACAGGACAGGGGGCCAAAGAGACCCAGTACTTC
D: TRBD1; V: TRBV27; J: TRBJ1-3; size: -; CDR3: CASSPGQGGGGGNTIYF; DNA: TGTGCCAGCAGTCCTGGACAGGGAGGAGGCGGGGGAAACACCATATATTTT
D: -; V: TRBV9; J: TRBJ1-2; size: few; CDR3: CASSVSTANYGYTF; DNA: TGTGCCAGCAGCGTCTCGACAGCGAACTATGGCTACACCTTC
D: TRBD2; V: TRBV27; J: TRBJ2-7; size: -; CDR3: CASSPRALTREGHYEQYF; DNA: TGTGCCAGCAGTCCCCGGGCCTTGACGCGGGAGGGCCACTACGAGCAGTACTTC
D: TRBD1; V: TRBV29-1; J: TRBJ2-5; size: -; CDR3: CSVEGQVVGETQYF; DNA: TGCAGCGTTGAGGGACAGGTAGTCGGGGAGACCCAGTACTTC
D: TRBD1; V: TRBV5-1; J: TRBJ1-1; size: -; CDR3: CASSGGDSISNTEAFF; DNA: TGCGCCAGCAGCGGCGGGGACAGCATTTCTAACACTGAAGCTTTCTTT
D: TRBD2; V: TRBV15; J: TRBJ2-7; size: -; CDR3: CATSSSGAGAVYEQYF; DNA: TGTGCCACCAGCAGTTCCGGAGCGGGAGCCGTCTACGAGCAGTACTTC